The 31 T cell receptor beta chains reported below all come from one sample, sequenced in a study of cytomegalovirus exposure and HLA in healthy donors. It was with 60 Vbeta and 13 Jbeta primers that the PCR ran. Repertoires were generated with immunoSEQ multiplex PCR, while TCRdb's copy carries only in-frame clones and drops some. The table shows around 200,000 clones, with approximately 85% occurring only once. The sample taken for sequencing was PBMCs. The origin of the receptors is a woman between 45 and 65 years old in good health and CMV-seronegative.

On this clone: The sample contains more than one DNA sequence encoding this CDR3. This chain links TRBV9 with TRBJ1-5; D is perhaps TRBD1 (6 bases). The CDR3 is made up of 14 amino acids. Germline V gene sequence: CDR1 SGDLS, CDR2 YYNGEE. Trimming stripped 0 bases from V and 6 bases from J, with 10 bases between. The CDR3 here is CASSVEGRGQPQHF. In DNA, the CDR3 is TGTGCCAGCAGCGTAGAGGGCAGGGGTCAGCCCCAGCATTTT.

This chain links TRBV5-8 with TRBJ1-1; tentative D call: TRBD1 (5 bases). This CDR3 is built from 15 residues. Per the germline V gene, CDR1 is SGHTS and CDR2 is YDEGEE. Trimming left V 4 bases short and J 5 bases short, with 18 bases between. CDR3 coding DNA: TGTGCCAGCAGCCTGACAGATAGGGGATGGACTGAAGCTTTCTTT. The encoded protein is CASSLTDRGWTEAFF.

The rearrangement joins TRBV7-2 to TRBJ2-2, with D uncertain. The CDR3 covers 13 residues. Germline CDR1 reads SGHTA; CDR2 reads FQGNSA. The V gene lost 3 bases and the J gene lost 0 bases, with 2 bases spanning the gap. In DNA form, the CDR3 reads TGTGCCAGCAGCTTTACGAACACCGGGGAGCTGTTTTTT. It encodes CASSFTNTGELFF. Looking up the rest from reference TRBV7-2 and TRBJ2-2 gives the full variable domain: GAGVSQSPSNKVTEKGKDVELRCDPISGHTALYWYRQSLGQGLEFLIYFQGNSAPDKSGLPSDRFSAERTGGSVSTLTIQRTQQEDSAVYLCASSFTNTGELFFGEGSRLTVL.

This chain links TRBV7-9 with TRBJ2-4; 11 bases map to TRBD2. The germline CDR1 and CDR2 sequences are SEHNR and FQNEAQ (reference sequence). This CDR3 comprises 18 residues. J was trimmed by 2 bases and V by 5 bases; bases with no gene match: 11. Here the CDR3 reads CASSTTLAGGLSKNIQYF. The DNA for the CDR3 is TGTGCCAGCAGCACGACTCTAGCGGGAGGTTTGTCCAAAAACATTCAGTACTTC. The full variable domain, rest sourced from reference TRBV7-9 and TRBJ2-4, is DTGVSQNPRHKITKRGQNVTFRCDPISEHNRLYWYRQTLGQGPEFLTYFQNEAQLEKSRLLSDRFSAERPKGSFSTLEIQRTEQGDSAMYLCASSTTLAGGLSKNIQYFGAGTRLSVL.

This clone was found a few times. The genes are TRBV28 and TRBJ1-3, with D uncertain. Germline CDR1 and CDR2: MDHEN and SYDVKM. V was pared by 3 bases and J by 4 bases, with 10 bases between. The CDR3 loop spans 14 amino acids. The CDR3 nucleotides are TGTGCCAGCAGTTTCTCTCCAGTCGGAAACACCATATATTTT. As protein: CASSFSPVGNTIYF. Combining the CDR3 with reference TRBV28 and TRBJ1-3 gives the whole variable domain DVKVTQSSRYLVKRTGEKVFLECVQDMDHENMFWYRQDPGLGLRLIYFSYDVKMKEKGDIPEGYSVSREKKERFSLILESASTNQTSMYLCASSFSPVGNTIYFGEGSWLTVV.

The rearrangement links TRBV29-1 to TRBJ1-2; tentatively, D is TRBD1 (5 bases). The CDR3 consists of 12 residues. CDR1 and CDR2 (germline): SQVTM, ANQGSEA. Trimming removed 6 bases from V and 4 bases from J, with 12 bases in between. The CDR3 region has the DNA TGCAGCGTCGCGGACATCCCCTATGGCTACACCTTC. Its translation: CSVADIPYGYTF.

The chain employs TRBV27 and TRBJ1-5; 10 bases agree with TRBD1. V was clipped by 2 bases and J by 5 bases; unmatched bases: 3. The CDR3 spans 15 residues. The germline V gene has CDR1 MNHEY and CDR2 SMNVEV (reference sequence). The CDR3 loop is CASSLRDRGHQPQHF. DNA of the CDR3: TGTGCCAGCAGTTTAAGGGACAGGGGACATCAGCCCCAGCATTTT.

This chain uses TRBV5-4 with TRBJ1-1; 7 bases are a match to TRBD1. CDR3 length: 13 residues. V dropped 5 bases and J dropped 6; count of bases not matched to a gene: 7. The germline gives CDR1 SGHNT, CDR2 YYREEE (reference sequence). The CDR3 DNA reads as TGTGCCAGCAGATCCACAGGGGCCGCTGAAGCTTTCTTT. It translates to CASRSTGAAEAFF. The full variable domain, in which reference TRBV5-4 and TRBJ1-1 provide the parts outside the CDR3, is ETGVTQSPTHLIKTRGQQVTLRCSSQSGHNTVSWYQQALGQGPQFIFQYYREEENGRGNFPPRFSGLQFPNYSSELNVNALELDDSALYLCASRSTGAAEAFFGQGTRLTVV.

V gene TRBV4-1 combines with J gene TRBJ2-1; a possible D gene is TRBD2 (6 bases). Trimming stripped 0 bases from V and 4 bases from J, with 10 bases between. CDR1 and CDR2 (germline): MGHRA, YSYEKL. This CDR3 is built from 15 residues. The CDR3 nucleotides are TGCGCCAGCAGCCAAGATGTGGACTATTACAATGAGCAGTTCTTC. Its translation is CASSQDVDYYNEQFF.

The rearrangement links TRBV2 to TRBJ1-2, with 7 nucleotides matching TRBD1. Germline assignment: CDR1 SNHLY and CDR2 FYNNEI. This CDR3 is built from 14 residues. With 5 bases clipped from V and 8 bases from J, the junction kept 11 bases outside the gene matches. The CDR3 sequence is CASSRRQGGRGYTF. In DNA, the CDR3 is TGTGCCAGCAGTAGAAGACAGGGAGGAAGGGGCTACACCTTC.

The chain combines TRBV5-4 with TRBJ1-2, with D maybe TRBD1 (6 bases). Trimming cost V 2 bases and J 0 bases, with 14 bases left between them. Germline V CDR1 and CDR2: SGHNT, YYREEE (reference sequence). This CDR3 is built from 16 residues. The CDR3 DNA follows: TGTGCCAGCAGCTTTCAGGGGCGCGCAGCTAACTATGGCTACACCTTC. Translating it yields CASSFQGRAANYGYTF.

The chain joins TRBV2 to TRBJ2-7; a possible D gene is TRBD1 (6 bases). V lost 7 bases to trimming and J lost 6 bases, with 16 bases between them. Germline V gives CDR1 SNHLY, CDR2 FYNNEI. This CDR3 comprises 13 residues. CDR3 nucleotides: TGTGCCAGCATTCGAACACAGGGCTCCGAGCAGTACTTC. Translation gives CASIRTQGSEQYF.

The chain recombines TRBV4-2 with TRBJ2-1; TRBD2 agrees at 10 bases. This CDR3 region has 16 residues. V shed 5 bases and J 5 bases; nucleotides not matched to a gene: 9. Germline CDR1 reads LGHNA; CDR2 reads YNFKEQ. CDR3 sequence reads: CASSSLGLATHNEQFF. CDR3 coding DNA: TGTGCCAGCAGCTCCCTGGGACTAGCGACCCACAATGAGCAGTTCTTC.

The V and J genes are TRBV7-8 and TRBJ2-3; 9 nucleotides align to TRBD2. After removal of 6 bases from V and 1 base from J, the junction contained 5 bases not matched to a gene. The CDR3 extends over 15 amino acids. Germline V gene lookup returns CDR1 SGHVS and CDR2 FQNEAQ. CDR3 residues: CASRKAGGRTDTQYF. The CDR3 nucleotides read TGTGCCAGCAGGAAAGCGGGAGGACGCACAGATACGCAGTATTTT.

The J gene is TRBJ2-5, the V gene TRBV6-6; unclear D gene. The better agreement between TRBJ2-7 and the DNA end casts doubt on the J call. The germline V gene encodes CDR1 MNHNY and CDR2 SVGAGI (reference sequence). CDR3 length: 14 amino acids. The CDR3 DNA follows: TGTGCCAGCAGCCACTACGGCTCGGAGTACGAGCAGTACTTC. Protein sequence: CASSHYGSEYEQYF.

The CDR3 coding sequence is TGTGCCAGCGGCCAGGGGGGCTCCTACGAGCAGTACTTC. Encoded protein: CASGQGGSYEQYF. This chain links TRBV7-2 with TRBJ2-7, with D possibly being TRBD1 (7 bases). The CDR3 contains 13 residues. The V gene lost 8 bases and the J gene lost 0 bases, with 11 bases spanning the gap. The germline CDR1 and CDR2 sequences are SGHTA and FQGNSA.

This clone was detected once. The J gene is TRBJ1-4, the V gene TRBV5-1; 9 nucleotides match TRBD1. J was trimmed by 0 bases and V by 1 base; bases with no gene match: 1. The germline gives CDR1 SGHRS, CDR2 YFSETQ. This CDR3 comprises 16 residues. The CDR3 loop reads CASSLRQGATNEKLFF. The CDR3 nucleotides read TGCGCCAGCAGCTTGAGACAGGGGGCAACTAATGAAAAACTGTTTTTT.

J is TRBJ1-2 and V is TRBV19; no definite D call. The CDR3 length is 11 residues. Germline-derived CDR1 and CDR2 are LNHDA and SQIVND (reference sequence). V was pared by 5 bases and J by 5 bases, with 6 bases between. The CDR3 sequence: CASSPGYGYTF. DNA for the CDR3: TGTGCCAGTAGTCCCGGGTATGGCTACACCTTC.

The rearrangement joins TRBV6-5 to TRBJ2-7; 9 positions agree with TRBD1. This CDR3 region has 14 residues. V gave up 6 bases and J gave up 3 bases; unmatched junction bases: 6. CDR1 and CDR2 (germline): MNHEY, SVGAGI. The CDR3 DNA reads TGTGCCAGCAGCCGGGACAGGGTCGACTACGAGCAGTACTTC. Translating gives CASSRDRVDYEQYF.

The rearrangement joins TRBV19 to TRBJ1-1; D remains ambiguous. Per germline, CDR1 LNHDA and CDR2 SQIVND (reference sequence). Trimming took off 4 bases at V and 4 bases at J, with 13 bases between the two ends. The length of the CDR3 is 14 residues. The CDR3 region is CASSNLRDFTEAFF. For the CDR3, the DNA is TGTGCCAGTAGTAACCTCCGAGATTTCACTGAAGCTTTCTTT.

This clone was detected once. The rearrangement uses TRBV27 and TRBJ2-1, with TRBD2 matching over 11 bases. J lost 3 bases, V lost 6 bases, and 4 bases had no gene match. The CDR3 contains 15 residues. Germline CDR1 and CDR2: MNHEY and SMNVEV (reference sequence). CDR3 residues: CASSQTSGIYNEQFF. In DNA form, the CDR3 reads TGTGCCAGCAGCCAGACTAGCGGGATCTACAATGAGCAGTTCTTC.

In nucleotides, the CDR3 is TGCGCCAGCAGCGAACTGACTAGCGGGAGAGGGTTAGATTCGACAGATACGCAGTATTTT. This codes for CASSELTSGRGLDSTDTQYF. This chain connects TRBV5-1 to TRBJ2-3; 12 nucleotides match TRBD2. The V gene's germline CDR1 is SGHRS and CDR2 YFSETQ. V was pared by 4 bases and J by 3 bases, with 18 bases of the junction left unmatched. CDR3 length: 20 residues.

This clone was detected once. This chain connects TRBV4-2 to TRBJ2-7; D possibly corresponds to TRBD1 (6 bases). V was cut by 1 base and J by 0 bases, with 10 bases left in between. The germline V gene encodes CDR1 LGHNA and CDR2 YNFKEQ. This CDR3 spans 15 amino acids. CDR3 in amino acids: CASSQGNRDSYEQYF. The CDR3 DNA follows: TGTGCCAGCAGCCAAGGAAACAGGGACTCCTACGAGCAGTACTTC.

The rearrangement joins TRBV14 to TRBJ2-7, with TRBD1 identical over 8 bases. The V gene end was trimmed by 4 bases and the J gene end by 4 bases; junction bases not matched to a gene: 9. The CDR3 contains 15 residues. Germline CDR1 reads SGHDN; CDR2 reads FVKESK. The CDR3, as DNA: TGTGCCAGCAGCCCTAGGTGGACAGGGCGGTACGAGCAGTACTTC. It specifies CASSPRWTGRYEQYF.

The CDR3 region has the DNA TGCGCCAGCAGCCCTTTAGACAGGGTTATGGATGGCTACACCTTC. This encodes CASSPLDRVMDGYTF. V usage is TRBV4-3 and J usage is TRBJ1-2; 7 bases map to TRBD1. CDR3 length: 15 residues. CDR1 is LGHNA, CDR2 YSLEER, per germline. V lost 4 bases and J lost 6; bases outside the gene matches: 11.

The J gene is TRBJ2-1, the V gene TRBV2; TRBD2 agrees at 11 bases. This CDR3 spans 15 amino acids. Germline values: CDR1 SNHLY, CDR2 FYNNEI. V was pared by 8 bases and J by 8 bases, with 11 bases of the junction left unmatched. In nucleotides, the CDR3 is TGTGCCAGCCGTACTAGCGGGAGCGGTTCGGATGAGCAGTTCTTC. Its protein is CASRTSGSGSDEQFF.

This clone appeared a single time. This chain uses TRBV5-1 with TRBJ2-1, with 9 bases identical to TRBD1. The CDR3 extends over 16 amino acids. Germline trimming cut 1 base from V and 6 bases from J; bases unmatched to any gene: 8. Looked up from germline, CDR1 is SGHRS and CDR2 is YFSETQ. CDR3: CASSLRAQGAGNEQFF. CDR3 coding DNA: TGCGCCAGCAGCTTGAGAGCACAGGGGGCTGGCAATGAGCAGTTCTTC.

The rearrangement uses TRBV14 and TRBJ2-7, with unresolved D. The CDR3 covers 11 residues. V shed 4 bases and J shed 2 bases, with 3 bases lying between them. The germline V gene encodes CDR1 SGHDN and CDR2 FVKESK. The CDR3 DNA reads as TGTGCCAGCAGCCTTACCTACGAGCAGTACTTC. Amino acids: CASSLTYEQYF. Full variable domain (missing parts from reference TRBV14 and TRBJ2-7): EAGVTQFPSHSVIEKGQTVTLRCDPISGHDNLYWYRRVMGKEIKFLLHFVKESKQDESGMPNNRFLAERTGGTYSTLKVQPAELEDSGVYFCASSLTYEQYFGPGTRLTVT.

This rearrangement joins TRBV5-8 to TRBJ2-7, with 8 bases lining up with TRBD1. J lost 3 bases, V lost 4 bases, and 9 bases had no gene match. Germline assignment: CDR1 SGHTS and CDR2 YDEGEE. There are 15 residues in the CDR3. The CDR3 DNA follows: TGTGCCAGCAGCACACCAAACAGGGGGAGCTACGAGCAGTACTTC. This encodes CASSTPNRGSYEQYF. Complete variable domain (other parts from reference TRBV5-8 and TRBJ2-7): EAGVTQSPTHLIKTRGQQATLRCSPISGHTSVYWYQQALGLGLQFLLWYDEGEERNRGNFPPRFSGRQFPNYSSELNVNALELEDSALYLCASSTPNRGSYEQYFGPGTRLTVT.

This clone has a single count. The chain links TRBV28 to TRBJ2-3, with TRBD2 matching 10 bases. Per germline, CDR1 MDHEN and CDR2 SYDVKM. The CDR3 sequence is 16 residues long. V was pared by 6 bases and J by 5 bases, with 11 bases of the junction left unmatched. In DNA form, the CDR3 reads TGTGCCAGCAGATCCCCCGGAGCGGGAGGGGTAGATACGCAGTATTTT. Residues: CASRSPGAGGVDTQYF.

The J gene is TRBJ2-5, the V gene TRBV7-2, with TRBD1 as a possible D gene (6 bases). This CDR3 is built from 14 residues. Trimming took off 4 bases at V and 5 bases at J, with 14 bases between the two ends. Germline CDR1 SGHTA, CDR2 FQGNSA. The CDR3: CASSSTRGSETQYF. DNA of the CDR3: TGTGCCAGCAGCTCCACTAGGGGGTCGGAGACCCAGTACTTC.